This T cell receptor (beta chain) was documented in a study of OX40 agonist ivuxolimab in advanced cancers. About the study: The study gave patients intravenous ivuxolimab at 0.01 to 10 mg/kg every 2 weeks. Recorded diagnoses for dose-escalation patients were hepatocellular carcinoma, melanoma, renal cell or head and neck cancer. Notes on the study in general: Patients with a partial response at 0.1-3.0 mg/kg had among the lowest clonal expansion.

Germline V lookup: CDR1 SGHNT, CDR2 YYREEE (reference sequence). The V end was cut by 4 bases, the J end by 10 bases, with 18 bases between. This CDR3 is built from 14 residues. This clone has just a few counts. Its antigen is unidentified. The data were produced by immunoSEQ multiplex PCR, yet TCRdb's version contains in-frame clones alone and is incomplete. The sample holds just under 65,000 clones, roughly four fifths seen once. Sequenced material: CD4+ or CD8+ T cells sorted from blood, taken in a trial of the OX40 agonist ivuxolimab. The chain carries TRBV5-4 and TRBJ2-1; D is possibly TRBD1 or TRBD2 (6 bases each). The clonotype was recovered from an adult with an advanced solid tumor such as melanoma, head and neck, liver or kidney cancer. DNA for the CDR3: TGTGCCAGCAGCGGAGGGGGTCCTTTTGGGGAGCAGTTCTTC. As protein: CASSGGGPFGEQFF.